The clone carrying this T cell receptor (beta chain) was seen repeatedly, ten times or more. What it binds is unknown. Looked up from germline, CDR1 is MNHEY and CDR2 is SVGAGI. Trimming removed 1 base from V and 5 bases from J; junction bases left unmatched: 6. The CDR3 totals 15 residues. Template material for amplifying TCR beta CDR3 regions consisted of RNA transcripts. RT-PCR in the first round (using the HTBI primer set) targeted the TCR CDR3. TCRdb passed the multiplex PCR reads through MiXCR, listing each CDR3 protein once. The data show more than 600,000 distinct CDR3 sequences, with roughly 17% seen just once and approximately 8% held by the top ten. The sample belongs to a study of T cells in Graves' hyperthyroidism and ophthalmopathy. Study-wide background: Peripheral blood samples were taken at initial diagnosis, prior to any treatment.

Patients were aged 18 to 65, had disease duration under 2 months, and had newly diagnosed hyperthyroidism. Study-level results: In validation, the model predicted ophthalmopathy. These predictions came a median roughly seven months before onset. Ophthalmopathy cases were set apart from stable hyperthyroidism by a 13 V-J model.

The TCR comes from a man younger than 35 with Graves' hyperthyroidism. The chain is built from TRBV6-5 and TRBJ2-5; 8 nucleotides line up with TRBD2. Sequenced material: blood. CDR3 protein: CASSYLAGIGETQYF. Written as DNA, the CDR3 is TGTGCCAGCAGTTACTTAGCGGGGATAGGGGAGACCCAGTACTTC.